One sample yielded the 11 T cell receptor beta chains listed below, sequenced in a study of metastatic and nonmetastatic thyroid tumors. TCRdb re-called the PCR reads via MiXCR. Here the sample spans 13,000 to 15,000 clones, less than 30% being singletons. Patients were all untreated before their thyroid surgery. What was sequenced was tumor tissue. The receptors originated from a male donor with papillary thyroid cancer or a benign thyroid nodule (not recorded which). Some clones in this sample may be carry-over from other donors' samples.

V usage is TRBV11-2 and J usage is TRBJ2-1; D perhaps matches TRBD2 (5 bases). Germline V gene lookup returns CDR1 SGHAT and CDR2 FQNNGV. Trimming cost V 5 bases and J 7 bases, with 24 bases left between them. The CDR3 sequence is 17 residues long. The CDR3 region has the DNA TGTGCCAGCAGCCCCCGGCTATGGCGGTGGCGGGCGAATGAGCAGTTCTTC. This encodes CASSPRLWRWRANEQFF.

This clone was found a few times. V usage is TRBV28 and J usage is TRBJ1-5; D is perhaps TRBD1 (6 bases). The CDR3 runs to 15 residues. Germline loops: CDR1 MDHEN, CDR2 SYDVKM. Trimming took 0 bases from V and 6 from J, leaving 12 bases between them. The CDR3 DNA reads TGTGCCAGCAGTTTATGGAAGACAGGCAGTCAGCCCCAGCATTTT. This codes for CASSLWKTGSQPQHF.

This sequence joins TRBV2 and TRBJ1-2; D remains unclear. Trimming took off 2 bases at V and 4 bases at J, with 11 bases between the two ends. The V gene's germline CDR1 is SNHLY and CDR2 FYNNEI. The CDR3 spans 14 residues. CDR3 amino acids: CASSERLETYGYTF. The CDR3 bases are TGTGCCAGCAGTGAAAGGCTGGAAACCTATGGCTACACCTTC.

This clone was detected many times. The rearrangement joins TRBV27 to TRBJ2-7, with a possible D match to TRBD2 (5 bases). Germline assignment: CDR1 MNHEY and CDR2 SMNVEV (reference sequence). The V gene lost 5 bases and the J gene lost 4 bases, with 15 bases spanning the gap. CDR3 size: 14 residues. CDR3 DNA sequence: TGTGCCAGCAGTCTTCGGAGCGGTCGGTACGAGCAGTACTTC. Its translation: CASSLRSGRYEQYF.

This clone was counted ten times or more. The chain recombines TRBV9 with TRBJ1-5; TRBD1 agrees at 8 bases. Per the germline V gene, CDR1 is SGDLS and CDR2 is YYNGEE. Unmatched junction bases numbered 4, after V lost 4 bases and J lost 4 bases. This CDR3 spans 14 amino acids. The CDR3 DNA reads TGTGCCAGCAGCTCGACAGGGGTAAATCAGCCCCAGCATTTT. It specifies CASSSTGVNQPQHF.

This clone was seen repeatedly, ten times or more. The chain joins TRBV6-1 to TRBJ1-5; possible D gene TRBD1, 5 bases. CDR3 length: 12 amino acids. V gave up 5 bases and J gave up 6 bases, with 8 bases separating them. Germline V gene sequence: CDR1 MNHNS, CDR2 SASEGT. The CDR3 coding sequence is TGTGCCAGCAGTAAAGGGACTCAGCCCCAGCATTTT. Residues: CASSKGTQPQHF.

This clone was counted at least ten times. The chain links TRBV15 to TRBJ2-7; D is undetermined. Germline CDR1 reads LNHNV; CDR2 reads YYDKDF (reference sequence). Trimming shortened V by 3 bases and J by 2 bases, and 14 bases separated the two germline ends. The CDR3 covers 15 residues. CDR3 in DNA: TGTGCCACCAGCAGTACTCATGGGGAAACCTACGAGCAGTACTTC. As protein: CATSSTHGETYEQYF.

The rearrangement links TRBV28 to TRBJ2-1; 10 bases fit TRBD2. Losses at the gene ends were 2 bases for V and 10 bases for J; bases not matched to a gene: 14. CDR1 is MDHEN and CDR2 is SYDVKM in the germline V gene. The CDR3 extends over 17 amino acids. The CDR3 sequence is CASSLEGVGTSDDEQFF. As DNA, the CDR3 is TGTGCCAGCAGTTTAGAAGGTGTTGGGACTAGCGATGACGAGCAGTTCTTC.

This clone was counted ten times or more. Being one base from a much bigger clone, this may be a read error. The gene calls are TRBV20-1 and TRBJ2-7; D may be TRBD1 or TRBD2 (5 bases each). The germline V gene has CDR1 DFQATT and CDR2 SNEGSKA (reference sequence). Trimming removed 5 bases from V and 5 bases from J, with 22 bases in between. The CDR3 length is 15 residues. The CDR3 spells CSAAGLAGAPDEQYF. As DNA, the CDR3 is TGCAGTGCTGCTGGACTCGCTGGGGCCCCTGACGAGCAGTACTTC.

This clone was seen repeatedly, ten times or more. The chain couples TRBV11-2 to TRBJ1-5; no clear D gene. The ends were cut back, 0 bases at V and 3 bases at J, with 9 bases in the middle. The CDR3 extends over 15 amino acids. Germline V gene sequence: CDR1 SGHAT, CDR2 FQNNGV. DNA for the CDR3: TGTGCCAGCAGCTTAGATCCGGGCCACAATCAGCCCCAGCATTTT. Amino acid sequence: CASSLDPGHNQPQHF.

This clone has ten or more counts. A much bigger clone sits one base away, suggesting this may be a read error. The chain carries TRBV6-1 and TRBJ1-5; TRBD1 matches 9 bases. In germline, CDR1 is MNHNS, CDR2 SASEGT. The CDR3 is 14 amino acids. As DNA, the CDR3 is TGTGCCAGCACCTCGGGACAGGGCAATCAGTCCCAGCATTTT. Protein: CASTSGQGNQSQHF.